The sequence of this T cell receptor (beta chain) was determined in a study of OX40 agonist ivuxolimab in advanced cancers. On the study more broadly: Those treated in dose escalation had hepatocellular carcinoma, melanoma, renal cell cancer or head and neck cancer. One patient with hepatocellular carcinoma and two with cutaneous melanoma, three in all, had partial responses.

Repertoires were generated with immunoSEQ multiplex PCR, while TCRdb's copy carries only in-frame clones and drops some. The table includes 35,000 to 45,000 clones, 85% to 90% detected once. The CDR3 spans 14 residues. The germline V gene has CDR1 SGHKS and CDR2 YYEKEE (reference sequence). The V and J ends lost 0 bases and 2 bases respectively, with 9 bases between them. General observations from the study: Relatively little clonal expansion, among the lowest observed, appeared in partial responders at 0.1-3.0 mg/kg.

As to this clone: The antigen is not known.

Sequencing was performed on CD4+ or CD8+ T cells sorted from blood, taken in a trial of the OX40 agonist ivuxolimab. This TCR was recovered from an adult with an advanced solid tumor such as melanoma, head and neck, liver or kidney cancer. The chain has TRBV5-5 and TRBJ2-7, with TRBD2 as a possible D gene (5 bases). The CDR3, as DNA: TGTGCCAGCAGCTTGGGAGGACTCACCTACGAGCAGTACGTC. Translation: CASSLGGLTYEQYV.